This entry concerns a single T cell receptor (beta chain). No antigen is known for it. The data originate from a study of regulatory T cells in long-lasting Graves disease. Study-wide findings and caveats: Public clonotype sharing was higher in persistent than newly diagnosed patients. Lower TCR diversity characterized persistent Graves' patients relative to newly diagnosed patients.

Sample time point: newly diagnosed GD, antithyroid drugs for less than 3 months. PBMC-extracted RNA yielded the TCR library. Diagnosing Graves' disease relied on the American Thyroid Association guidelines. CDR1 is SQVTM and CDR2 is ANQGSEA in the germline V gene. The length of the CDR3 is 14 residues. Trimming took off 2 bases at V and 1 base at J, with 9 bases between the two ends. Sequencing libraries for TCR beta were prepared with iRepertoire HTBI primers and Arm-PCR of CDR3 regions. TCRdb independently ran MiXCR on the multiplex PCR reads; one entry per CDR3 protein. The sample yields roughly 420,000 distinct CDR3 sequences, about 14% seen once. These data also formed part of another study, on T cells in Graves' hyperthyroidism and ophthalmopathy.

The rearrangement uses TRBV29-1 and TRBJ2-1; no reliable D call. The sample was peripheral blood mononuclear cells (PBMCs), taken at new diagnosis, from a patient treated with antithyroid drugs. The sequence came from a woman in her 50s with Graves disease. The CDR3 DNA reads TGCAGCGTTGAACATAATTGGTCCTACAATGAGCAGTTCTTC. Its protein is CSVEHNWSYNEQFF.